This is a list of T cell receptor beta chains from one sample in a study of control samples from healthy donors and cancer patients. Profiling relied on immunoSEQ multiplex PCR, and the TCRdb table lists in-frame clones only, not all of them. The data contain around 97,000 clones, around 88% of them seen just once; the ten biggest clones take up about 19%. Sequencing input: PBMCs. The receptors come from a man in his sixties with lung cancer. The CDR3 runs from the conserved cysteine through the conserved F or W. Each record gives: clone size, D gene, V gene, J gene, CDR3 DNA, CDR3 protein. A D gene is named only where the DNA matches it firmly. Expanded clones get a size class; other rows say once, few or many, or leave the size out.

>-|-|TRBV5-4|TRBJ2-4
TGTGCCAGCAGCTTGATTGATAACGGGAACATTCAGTACTTC
CASSLIDNGNIQYF
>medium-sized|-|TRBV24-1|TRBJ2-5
TGTGCCACCAGTCCGGGCCCCCCGCCGGAGACCCAGTACTTC
CATSPGPPPETQYF
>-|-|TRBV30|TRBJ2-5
TGTGCCTGGAGTACGACTTCGGGACCCCTGTACTTC
CAWSTTSGPLYF
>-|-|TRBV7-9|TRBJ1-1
TGTGCCAGCAGCTTAGACACTGAAGCTTTCTTT
CASSLDTEAFF
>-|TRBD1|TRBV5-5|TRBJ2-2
TGTGCCAGCAGCCCCGGGACAGGGAACACCGGGGAGCTGTTTTTT
CASSPGTGNTGELFF
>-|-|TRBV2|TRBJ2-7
TGTGCCAGCAGTACAGGGTCTCAGGGGGGAGAGCAGTACTTC
CASSTGSQGGEQYF
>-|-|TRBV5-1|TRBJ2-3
TGCGCCAGCAGCCCCGATCAGGGGGGCTACACAGATACGCAGTATTTT
CASSPDQGGYTDTQYF
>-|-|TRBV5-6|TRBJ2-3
TGTGCCAGCAGCTTGCTACGGGGACCCGAGAGAGATACGCAGTATTTT
CASSLLRGPERDTQYF
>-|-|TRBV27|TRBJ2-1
TGTGCCAGCATCGGATGGGCAGGGGTAAATGAGCAGTTCTTC
CASIGWAGVNEQFF
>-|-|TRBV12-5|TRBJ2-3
TGTGCTAGTGGTTTGGTACAGGACGGTCAAACCACAGATACGCAGTATTTT
CASGLVQDGQTTDTQYF
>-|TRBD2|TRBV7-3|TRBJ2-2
TGTGCCAGCAGCCGACTAGCGGGGGCCACCGGGGAGCTGTTTTTT
CASSRLAGATGELFF
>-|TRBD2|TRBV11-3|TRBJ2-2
TGTGCCAGCAGCCCCATCTGGACTAGCGGGGGGGGACACCGGGAGCTGTTTTTT
CASSPIWTSGGGHRELFF
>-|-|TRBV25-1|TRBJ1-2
TGTGCCAGCAGTGTAATTGACAGTGCCAACTATGGCTACACCTTC
CASSVIDSANYGYTF
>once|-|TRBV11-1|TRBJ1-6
TGTGCCAGCAGCTTAGTTAGGGGAGCGACTTCACCCCTCCACTTT
CASSLVRGATSPLHF
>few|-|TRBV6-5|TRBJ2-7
TGTGCCAGCAGTTACAGGATACAGGGGGGGTTAGAGCAGTACTTC
CASSYRIQGGLEQYF
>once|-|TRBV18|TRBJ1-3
TGTGCCAGCTCACCTCTCGAACCCGTGACTGGAAACACCATATATTTT
CASSPLEPVTGNTIYF
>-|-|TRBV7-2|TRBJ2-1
TGTGCCAGCAGCGCCCGGGAGAGCGCTTACAATGAGCAGTTCTTC
CASSARESAYNEQFF
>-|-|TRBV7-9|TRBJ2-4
TGTGCCAGCAGCCCGACAGGAAACATTCAGTACTTC
CASSPTGNIQYF
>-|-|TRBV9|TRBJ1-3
TGTGCCAGCAGCCCAGGCTTGGGTTCTGGAAACACCATATATTTT
CASSPGLGSGNTIYF
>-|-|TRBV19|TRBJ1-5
TGTGCCAGTACTCTACTCGGGGTAGGTAATCAGCCCCAGCATTTT
CASTLLGVGNQPQHF
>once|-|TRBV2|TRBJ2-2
TGTGCCAGCAGTGTCCAGAACACCGGGGAGCTGTTTTTT
CASSVQNTGELFF
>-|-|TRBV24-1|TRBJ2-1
TGTGCCACCAGTGACCCAGGGTTTTCCTACAATGAGCAGTTCTTC
CATSDPGFSYNEQFF
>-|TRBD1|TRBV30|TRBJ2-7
TGTGCCTGGGTCCGGACAGGCCCAAGCTCCTACGAGCAGTACTTC
CAWVRTGPSSYEQYF
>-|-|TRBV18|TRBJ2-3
TGTGCCAGCTCACCGAGCACAGATACGCAGTATTTT
CASSPSTDTQYF